This T cell receptor beta chain was captured by sequencing in a study of a mutant IDH1 vaccine in newly diagnosed glioma. Across the whole study: The earlier regimen, radiotherapy, temozolomide, or both, was most often both.

CDR1 is SGHAT and CDR2 is FQNNGV in the germline V gene. CDR3 length: 13 residues. Trimming removed 0 bases from V and 4 bases from J, with 6 bases in between. Time point meaning: week 47, end of study. Alongside topical imiquimod, each dose of vaccine comprised 300 ug of mutant IDH1 20-mer peptide. As to this clone: Its antigen is still unknown.

The table came from immunoSEQ multiplex PCR; TCRdb's copy has only in-frame clones and leaves some out. The sample holds tens of thousands of clones, over 75% seen once. The gene calls are TRBV11-2 and TRBJ1-2; no clear D. Sequenced material: PBMCs, taken from a glioma patient whose treatment included an IDH1 peptide vaccine. The source of this sequence is a man aged 40-55 years with glioma. The CDR3 region has the DNA TGTGCCAGCAGCTTAGATATTGGCTATGGCTACACCTTC. Encoded protein: CASSLDIGYGYTF.